The T cell receptor (beta chain) described here comes from a study of blood T cell repertoires in COVID-19. Study-wide background: Acute and convalescent COVID-19 samples came from the United States, Italy and Spain.

Germline CDR1 reads KGHDR; CDR2 reads SFDVKD. The CDR3 has 16 residues. The J segment lost 4 bases and the V segment lost 3 bases, leaving 6 bases of the junction unmatched. Only in-frame clones appear in the TCRdb table, and some are missing; sequencing was by immunoSEQ multiplex PCR. In the table there are approximately 220,000 clones, 84% of which are singletons. The clonotype was recovered from a woman aged 40 to 49 who had recovered from COVID-19. The genes are TRBV24-1 and TRBJ2-2, with 8 bases lining up with TRBD2. Material: PBMCs or T cells enriched from blood (not recorded which). The CDR3 protein is CATSDVSGSTTGELFF. The CDR3 DNA follows: TGTGCCACCAGTGATGTAAGCGGGAGCACCACCGGGGAGCTGTTTTTT.